These T cell receptor beta chains were read from a single sample in a study of early T cells in non-severe SARS-CoV-2 infection. TCRdb fed the 5' RACE reads into MiXCR, producing one record per CDR3 protein. Among 45,000 to 55,000 distinct CDR3 sequences listed, 6.2% were seen once. What was sequenced was whole blood. The origin of the receptors is an adult who was a healthcare worker with PCR-confirmed SARS-CoV-2 infection or an uninfected control (not recorded which). Both conserved end residues are part of each CDR3. D genes are given only for firm matches. Size tells how often a clone was seen (once, few, many) or the class of an expanded clone, and some rows leave it out.

d_gene	v_gene	j_gene	abundance	CDR3nt	CDR3aa
-	TRBV13	TRBJ2-3	many	TGTGCCAGCAGCCTAAGAAGGGGCTCGGCAGATACGCAGTATTTT	CASSLRRGSADTQYF
-	TRBV4-3	TRBJ1-1	many	TGCGCCAGCAGCCAAGATCCAGGTGAAGCTTTCTTT	CASSQDPGEAFF
TRBD1	TRBV7-9	TRBJ1-4	few	TGTGCCAGCAGCGCGGACAGGGTGGGGGAAAAACTGTTTTTT	CASSADRVGEKLFF
TRBD1	TRBV29-1	TRBJ2-1	many	TGCAGCGAAAGGACAGGGCCCAATGAGCAGTTCTTC	CSERTGPNEQFF
-	TRBV12-3/TRBV12-4	TRBJ1-4	medium-sized	TGTGCCAGCAGTTTGGTGGGAGAGGGGCTGTTTTTT	CASSLVGEGLFF
-	TRBV5-4	TRBJ2-7	few	TGTGCCAGCAGCTTGGGCCTCGGGAGCAGGTCCTACGAGCAGTACTTC	CASSLGLGSRSYEQYF
-	TRBV5-8	TRBJ2-1	many	TGTGCCAGCAGCGCAAATCGGGGATATTCCTACAATGAGCAGTTCTTC	CASSANRGYSYNEQFF
-	TRBV2	TRBJ1-5	many	TGTGCCAGCAGTGGGGGGGAATTGCATCAGCCCCAGCATTTT	CASSGGELHQPQHF
TRBD1	TRBV20-1	TRBJ2-7	many	TGCAGTGCTCCTGTACCGGGACAGGGGTTGTACGAGCAGTACTTC	CSAPVPGQGLYEQYF
-	TRBV7-9	TRBJ2-3	few	TGTGCCAGCAGCTCACATAGCACAGATACGCAGTATTTT	CASSSHSTDTQYF
-	TRBV27	TRBJ2-7	-	TGTGCCAGCAGTTATTGGGGGAGCTCCTACGAGCAGTACTTC	CASSYWGSSYEQYF
TRBD1	TRBV15	TRBJ2-7	few	TGTGCCACCAGCAGAGACCTGGGACAGGCGGCAGGCTACGAGCAGTACTTC	CATSRDLGQAAGYEQYF
TRBD1	TRBV7-2	TRBJ1-3	-	TGTGCCAGCAGCTTAGGGGCAGGGGGCAGACACTCTGGAAACACCATATATTTT	CASSLGAGGRHSGNTIYF
-	TRBV5-6	TRBJ2-2	many	TGTGCCAGCAGCCAATACAACAGGGAGGAGGAGCTGTTTTTT	CASSQYNREEELFF
-	TRBV6-2/TRBV6-3	TRBJ2-3	many	TGTGCCAGCAGTTACCAGGGCACAGATACGCAGTATTTT	CASSYQGTDTQYF
-	TRBV20-1	TRBJ2-5	-	TGCAGTGCTCTCCAAGAGACCCAGTACTTC	CSALQETQYF
-	TRBV20-1	TRBJ2-5	many	TGCAGTGCTAGACCCCCTGCGGGGACAAAAATCCAAGAGACCCAGTACTTC	CSARPPAGTKIQETQYF
-	TRBV10-3	TRBJ1-1	-	TGTGCCATCAGTGCGGCAGGGCTTAACACTGAAGCTTTCTTT	CAISAAGLNTEAFF
-	TRBV3-1	TRBJ2-7	many	TGTGCCAGCAGCCAATTCTACGAGCAGTACTTC	CASSQFYEQYF
-	TRBV5-5	TRBJ2-5	-	TGTGCCAGCAGCGCTGGGACCCGAGAGACCCAGTACTTC	CASSAGTRETQYF
-	TRBV7-2	TRBJ2-1	many	TGTGCCAGCAGCTTAGGAGGGTCCGCCGATGAGCAGTTCTTC	CASSLGGSADEQFF
TRBD1	TRBV27	TRBJ1-3	many	TGTGCCAGCAGTCCGACCTGGACAGGGGGCACCATATATTTT	CASSPTWTGGTIYF
TRBD1	TRBV6-1	TRBJ1-5	many	TGTGCCAGCAGTATGGACAGGGGGATCAATCAGCCCCAGCATTTT	CASSMDRGINQPQHF
-	TRBV9	TRBJ2-1	many	TGTGCCAGCAGCGTGGTGGACACCACCTACAATGAGCAGTTCTTC	CASSVVDTTYNEQFF
TRBD1	TRBV6-2/TRBV6-3	TRBJ1-6	few	TGTGCCAGCAGACCTTTCCCCGGGACAGGGCGTTCACCCCTCCACTTT	CASRPFPGTGRSPLHF
-	TRBV11-3	TRBJ2-3	-	TGTGCCAGCAGCTCCCGGGACGCCAGAAATACGCAGTATTTT	CASSSRDARNTQYF
TRBD2	TRBV6-2/TRBV6-3	TRBJ2-1	many	TGTGCCAGCAGTCGGCCGGGGGGGCTGCAGGGTAAGCAGTTCTTC	CASSRPGGLQGKQFF
-	TRBV2	TRBJ2-3	many	TGTGCCAGCGTCAGCCCGGGAGATACGCAGTATTTT	CASVSPGDTQYF
-	TRBV5-5	TRBJ2-2	-	TGTGCCAGCAGCTTGTTGGGGGGCCGGGACACCGGGGAGCTGTTTTTT	CASSLLGGRDTGELFF
-	TRBV6-2/TRBV6-3	TRBJ2-7	-	TGTGCCAGCAGTGACTGGCCCTACGAGCAGTACTTC	CASSDWPYEQYF
-	TRBV27	TRBJ1-6	few	TGTGCCAGCAGTTTACGGCAGCTCCTTGGTGATTCACCCCTCCACTTT	CASSLRQLLGDSPLHF
TRBD1	TRBV2	TRBJ2-3	many	TGTGCCAGCAGTGGAGGACAGGGCGAGGATACGCAGTATTTT	CASSGGQGEDTQYF
TRBD1	TRBV11-3	TRBJ1-6	few	TGTGCCAGCAGCCCTAGCCCCGGGACAGGGCCTCATTCACCCCTCCACTTT	CASSPSPGTGPHSPLHF
-	TRBV4-3	TRBJ1-1	many	TGCGCCAGCAGCCAAGAGGTTAGGGGAGGGCGAACTGAAGCTTTCTTT	CASSQEVRGGRTEAFF
TRBD2	TRBV7-8	TRBJ2-3	-	TGTGCCAGCAGCTTGCAGCGGGGGCCTATTCGCACAGATACGCAGTATTTT	CASSLQRGPIRTDTQYF
-	TRBV7-2	TRBJ2-2	-	TGTGCCAGCAGCTTAGTTCCAGGGAACACCGGGGAGCTGTTTTTT	CASSLVPGNTGELFF
-	TRBV6-2/TRBV6-3	TRBJ2-1	few	TGTGCCAGCAGCGATACTACGAATGAGCAGTTCTTC	CASSDTTNEQFF
-	TRBV6-5	TRBJ1-3	few	TGTGCCAGTCGGCTGAACTCTGGAAACACCATATATTTT	CASRLNSGNTIYF
-	TRBV7-8	TRBJ1-5	many	TGTGCCAGCAGCTTAGCGGGAGGGGGAGGCAATCAGCCCCAGCATTTT	CASSLAGGGGNQPQHF
TRBD1	TRBV28	TRBJ2-7	many	TGTGCCAGCAGTCTACAGGGGAACACCTACGAGCAGTACTTC	CASSLQGNTYEQYF
-	TRBV29-1	TRBJ2-3	many	TGCAGCGCCGCAAAAGGAAGCACAGATACGCAGTATTTT	CSAAKGSTDTQYF
-	TRBV11-2	TRBJ2-3	-	TGTGCCAGCCACCAGCGGAGCACAGATACGCAGTATTTT	CASHQRSTDTQYF
TRBD2	TRBV7-9	TRBJ2-3	few	TGTGCCAGCAGCTTAGTGGGGACTAGCGGAGCAGATACGCAGTATTTT	CASSLVGTSGADTQYF
-	TRBV6-2/TRBV6-3	TRBJ1-5	-	TGTGCCAGCAGGGGAGGACGGAATAGCAATCAGCCCCAGCATTTT	CASRGGRNSNQPQHF
-	TRBV20-1	TRBJ1-2	many	TGCAGTGCTAGCTGGCGCCATTTCAGCCCGACCGAGAATGGCTACACCTTC	CSASWRHFSPTENGYTF
-	TRBV11-2	TRBJ2-1	-	TGTGCCAGCAGCTCTACCCCGTCCGAAGGACCCTACAATGAGCAGTTCTTC	CASSSTPSEGPYNEQFF
-	TRBV11-2	TRBJ1-1	many	TGTGCCAGCAGCCCACCCTGGACAGACTCTGAAGCTTTCTTT	CASSPPWTDSEAFF
-	TRBV20-1	TRBJ2-7	many	TGCAGTGCTAGAGCATACGGGACTTACCCCTACGAGCAGTACTTC	CSARAYGTYPYEQYF
TRBD1	TRBV5-5	TRBJ2-7	few	TGTGCCAGCAGCTCAACTAGGGGACAGCCATCCTACGAGCAGTACTTC	CASSSTRGQPSYEQYF
-	TRBV29-1	TRBJ1-1	many	TGCAGCGTTCTTGTATCCGTGAACACTGAAGCTTTCTTT	CSVLVSVNTEAFF
TRBD2	TRBV5-4	TRBJ2-3	few	TGTGCCAGCAGCTTGCTGGGTAGCGGGGGAGAGACAGATACGCAGTATTTT	CASSLLGSGGETDTQYF